Listed below are T cell receptor beta chains from one sample, sequenced in a study of PD-1 blockade in classical Hodgkin lymphoma. Measured with immunoSEQ multiplex PCR; TCRdb has only the in-frame clones, and not every one. The table lists around 36,000 clones, 90% of them singletons. Material: CD4+ T cells from blood, obtained at baseline. The receptor source for this set is a human donor with classical Hodgkin lymphoma. Both conserved end residues are trimmed from each CDR3. Size is stated for part of the rows, as once, few or many counts, or as a class when the clone is expanded.

size: .
length: 11
V: TRBV18
J: TRBJ2-4
CDR3: ASSPTEGGIQY

size: .
length: 17
V: TRBV5-1
J: TRBJ2-3
CDR3: ASSSGLAGGGISTDTQY

size: .
length: 12
V: TRBV27
J: TRBJ2-1
CDR3: ASSLWGPYNEQF

size: .
length: 14
V: TRBV30
J: TRBJ1-5
CDR3: AWIYSQLPSNQPQH

size: once
length: 14
V: TRBV4-1
J: TRBJ2-4
CDR3: ASSQVNGGAKNIQY

size: .
length: 14
V: TRBV27
J: TRBJ2-7
CDR3: ASSTWRGVSSYEQY

size: .
length: 16
V: TRBV5-1
J: TRBJ1-5
CDR3: ASSLGVTGDGSNQPQH

size: .
length: 9
V: TRBV27
J: TRBJ2-7
CDR3: ASSWQHEQY

size: .
length: 12
V: TRBV6-5
J: TRBJ1-3
CDR3: ASRSPLSGNTIY

size: few
length: 13
V: TRBV9
J: TRBJ1-5
CDR3: ASSASNQGNQPQH

size: .
length: 16
V: TRBV18
J: TRBJ1-4
CDR3: ASSPWEGGKATNEKLF

size: .
length: 14
V: TRBV28
J: TRBJ2-5
CDR3: ASSLVFRTDQETQY

size: .
length: 11
V: TRBV5-1
J: TRBJ2-5
CDR3: ASSSTDAGTQY

size: .
length: 15
V: TRBV10-3
J: TRBJ1-5
CDR3: AISEFLGAISNQPQH

size: .
length: 10
V: TRBV7-2
J: TRBJ2-3
CDR3: ASSPSTDTQY

size: .
length: 12
V: TRBV12-2
J: TRBJ2-5
CDR3: ASRYRDSWETQY

size: .
length: 15
V: TRBV27
J: TRBJ2-2
CDR3: ASSLSNLAGYTGELF

size: .
length: 11
V: TRBV6-5
J: TRBJ2-4
CDR3: ASGPYRATGQY

size: few
length: 9
V: TRBV6-1
J: TRBJ1-1
CDR3: ASRDYTEAF

size: .
length: 13
V: TRBV28
J: TRBJ1-2
CDR3: ASSLSGTGAYGYT

size: .
length: 10
V: TRBV10-3
J: TRBJ2-2
CDR3: AISESHGELF

size: .
length: 14
V: TRBV7-2
J: TRBJ2-1
CDR3: ASSARLQRTYNEQF

size: .
length: 11
V: TRBV27
J: TRBJ1-1
CDR3: ASSSGDNTEAF

size: .
length: 9
V: TRBV27
J: TRBJ2-2
CDR3: ASSRFGELF

size: .
length: 11
V: TRBV30
J: TRBJ1-4
CDR3: AWSWDRGEKLF

size: few
length: 12
V: TRBV11-3
J: TRBJ2-5
CDR3: ASSLGGWTETQY

size: few
length: 10
V: TRBV5-6
J: TRBJ1-2
CDR3: ASTTGNYGYT

size: .
length: 14
V: TRBV5-4
J: TRBJ2-1
CDR3: ASTAGDRGFPNEQF

size: .
length: 13
V: TRBV30
J: TRBJ1-2
CDR3: AWNSLGLRLRGYT

size: .
length: 10
V: TRBV6-6
J: TRBJ2-7
CDR3: ASSFQDYEQY

size: .
length: 18
V: TRBV14
J: TRBJ2-2
CDR3: ASRLPQGQGAPTNTGELF

size: .
length: 12
V: TRBV10-1
J: TRBJ2-7
CDR3: ASSGTKGSYEQY

size: once
length: 12
V: TRBV18
J: TRBJ1-2
CDR3: ASSPGVVDYGYT

size: .
length: 11
V: TRBV28
J: TRBJ1-1
CDR3: ASSLGVGTEAF

size: .
length: 10
V: TRBV28
J: TRBJ1-2
CDR3: ASFEGAPGYT